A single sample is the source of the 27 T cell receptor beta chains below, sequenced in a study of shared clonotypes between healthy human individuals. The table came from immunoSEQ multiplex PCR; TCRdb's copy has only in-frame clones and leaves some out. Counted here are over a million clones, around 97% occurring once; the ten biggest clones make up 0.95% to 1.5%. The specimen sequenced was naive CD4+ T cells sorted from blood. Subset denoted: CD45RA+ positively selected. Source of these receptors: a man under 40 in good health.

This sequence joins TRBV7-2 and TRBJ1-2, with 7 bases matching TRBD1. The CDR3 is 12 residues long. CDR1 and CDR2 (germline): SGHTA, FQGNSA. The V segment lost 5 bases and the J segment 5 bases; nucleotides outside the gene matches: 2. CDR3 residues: CASSLTGYGYTF. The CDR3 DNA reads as TGTGCCAGCAGCCTGACAGGGTATGGCTACACCTTC. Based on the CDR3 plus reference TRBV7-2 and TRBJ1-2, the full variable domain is GAGVSQSPSNKVTEKGKDVELRCDPISGHTALYWYRQSLGQGLEFLIYFQGNSAPDKSGLPSDRFSAERTGGSVSTLTIQRTQQEDSAVYLCASSLTGYGYTFGSGTRLTVV.

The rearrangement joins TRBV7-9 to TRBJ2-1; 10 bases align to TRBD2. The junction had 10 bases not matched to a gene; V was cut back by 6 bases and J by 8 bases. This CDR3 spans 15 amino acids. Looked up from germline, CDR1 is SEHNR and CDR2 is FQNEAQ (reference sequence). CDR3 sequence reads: CASRIGLAAGDEQFF. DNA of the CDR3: TGTGCCAGCAGGATAGGACTAGCGGCCGGGGATGAGCAGTTCTTC.

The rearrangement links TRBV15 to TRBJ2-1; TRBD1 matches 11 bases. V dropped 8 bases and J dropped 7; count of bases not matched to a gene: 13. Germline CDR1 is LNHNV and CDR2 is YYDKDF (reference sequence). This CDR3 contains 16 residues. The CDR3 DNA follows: TGTGCCACCGCCCCTAGGGACAGGGGGTTGGGTAATGAGCAGTTCTTC. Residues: CATAPRDRGLGNEQFF.

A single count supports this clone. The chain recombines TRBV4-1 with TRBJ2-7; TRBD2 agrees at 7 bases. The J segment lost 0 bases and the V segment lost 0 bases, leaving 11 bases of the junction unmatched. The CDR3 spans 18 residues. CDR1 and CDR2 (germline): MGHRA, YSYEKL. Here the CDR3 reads CASSQDLSLADSSYEQYF. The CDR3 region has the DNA TGCGCCAGCAGCCAAGACCTAAGCCTAGCGGATAGCTCCTACGAGCAGTACTTC.

CDR3 DNA sequence: TGTGCCAGCAGTTTAGAGCATGGCTACACCTTC. This gives the protein CASSLEHGYTF. J is TRBJ1-2 and V is TRBV28; D not resolved. The CDR3 has 11 residues. Germline loops: CDR1 MDHEN, CDR2 SYDVKM. V dropped 2 bases and J dropped 6 bases, with 4 bases sitting between them.

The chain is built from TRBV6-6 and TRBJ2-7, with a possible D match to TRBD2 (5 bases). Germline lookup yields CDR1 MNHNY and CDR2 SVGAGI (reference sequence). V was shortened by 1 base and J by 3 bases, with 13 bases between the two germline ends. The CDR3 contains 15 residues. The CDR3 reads CASSYLEARGYEQYF. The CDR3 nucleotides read TGTGCCAGCAGTTACTTAGAGGCCCGGGGCTACGAGCAGTACTTC.

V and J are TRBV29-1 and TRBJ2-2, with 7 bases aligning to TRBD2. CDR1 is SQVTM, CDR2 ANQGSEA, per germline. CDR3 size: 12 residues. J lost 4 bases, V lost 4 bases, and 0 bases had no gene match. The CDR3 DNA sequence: TGCAGCGTTGCGGGGGGCACCGGGGAGCTGTTTTTT. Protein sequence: CSVAGGTGELFF.

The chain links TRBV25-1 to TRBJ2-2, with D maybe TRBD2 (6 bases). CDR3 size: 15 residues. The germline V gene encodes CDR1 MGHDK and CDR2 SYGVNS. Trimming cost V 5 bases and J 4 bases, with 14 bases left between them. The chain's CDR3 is CASSPREFGTGELFF. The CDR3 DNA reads TGTGCCAGCAGTCCACGGGAGTTCGGCACCGGGGAGCTGTTTTTT.

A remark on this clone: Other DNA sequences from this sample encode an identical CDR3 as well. The CDR3 loop reads CASSLDRGGYGYTF. DNA for the CDR3: TGCGCCAGCAGCCTAGACAGGGGCGGCTATGGCTACACCTTC. This chain links TRBV5-1 with TRBJ1-2; 8 nucleotides line up with TRBD1. CDR1 is SGHRS and CDR2 is YFSETQ in the germline V gene. V shed 4 bases, J shed 4 bases, and the junction held 6 bases outside the gene matches. The CDR3 has 14 amino acids.

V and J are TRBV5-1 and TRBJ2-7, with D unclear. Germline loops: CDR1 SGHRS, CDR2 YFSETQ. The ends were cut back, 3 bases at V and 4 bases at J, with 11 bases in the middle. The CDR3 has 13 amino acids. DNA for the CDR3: TGCGCCAGCAGCTCTCCAACCGCATACGAGCAGTACTTC. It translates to CASSSPTAYEQYF. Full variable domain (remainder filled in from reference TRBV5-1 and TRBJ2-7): KAGVTQTPRYLIKTRGQQVTLSCSPISGHRSVSWYQQTPGQGLQFLFEYFSETQRNKGNFPGRFSGRQFSNSRSEMNVSTLELGDSALYLCASSSPTAYEQYFGPGTRLTVT.

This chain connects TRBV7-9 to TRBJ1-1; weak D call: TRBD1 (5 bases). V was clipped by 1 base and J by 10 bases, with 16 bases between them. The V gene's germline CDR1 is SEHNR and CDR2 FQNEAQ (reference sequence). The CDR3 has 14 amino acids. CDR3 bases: TGTGCCAGCAGCTTAGGAGGCCAGGGTTATTTAGCTTTCTTT. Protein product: CASSLGGQGYLAFF.

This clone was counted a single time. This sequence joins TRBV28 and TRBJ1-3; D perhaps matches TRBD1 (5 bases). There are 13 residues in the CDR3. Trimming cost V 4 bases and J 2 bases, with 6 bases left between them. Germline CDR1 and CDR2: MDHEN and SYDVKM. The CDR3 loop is CASSWGTGNTIYF. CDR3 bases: TGTGCCAGCAGTTGGGGGACTGGAAACACCATATATTTT.

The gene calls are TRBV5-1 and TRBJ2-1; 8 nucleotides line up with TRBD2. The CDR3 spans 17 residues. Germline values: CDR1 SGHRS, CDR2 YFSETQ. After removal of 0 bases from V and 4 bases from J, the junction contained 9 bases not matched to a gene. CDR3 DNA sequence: TGCGCCAGCAGCTTGGCCCGGCGGGAGGTGTGGTACAATGAGCAGTTCTTC. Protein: CASSLARREVWYNEQFF.

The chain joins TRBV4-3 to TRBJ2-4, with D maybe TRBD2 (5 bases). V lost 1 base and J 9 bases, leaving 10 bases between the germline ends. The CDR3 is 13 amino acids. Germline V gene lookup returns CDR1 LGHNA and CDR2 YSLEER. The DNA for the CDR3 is TGCGCCAGCAGCCAAGGGGAGCTTGGCATTCAGTACTTC. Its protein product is CASSQGELGIQYF.

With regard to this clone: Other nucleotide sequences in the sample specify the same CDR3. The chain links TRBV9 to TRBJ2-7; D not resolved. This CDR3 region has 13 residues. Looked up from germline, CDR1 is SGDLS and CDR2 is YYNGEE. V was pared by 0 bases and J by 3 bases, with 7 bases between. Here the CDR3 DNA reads TGTGCCAGCAGCGTAGCCCCAGGCTACGAGCAGTACTTC. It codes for CASSVAPGYEQYF.

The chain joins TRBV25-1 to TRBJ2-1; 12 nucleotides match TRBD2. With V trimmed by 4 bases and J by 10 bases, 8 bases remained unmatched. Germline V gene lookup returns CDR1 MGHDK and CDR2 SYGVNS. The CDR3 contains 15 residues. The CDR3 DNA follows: TGTGCCAGCAGTGCGTTAGGACTAGCGGGAAGCGAGCAGTTCTTC. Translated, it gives CASSALGLAGSEQFF. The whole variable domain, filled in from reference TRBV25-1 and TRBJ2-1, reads EADIYQTPRYLVIGTGKKITLECSQTMGHDKMYWYQQDPGMELHLIHYSYGVNSTEKGDLSSESTVSRIRTEHFPLTLESARPSHTSQYLCASSALGLAGSEQFFGPGTRLTVL.

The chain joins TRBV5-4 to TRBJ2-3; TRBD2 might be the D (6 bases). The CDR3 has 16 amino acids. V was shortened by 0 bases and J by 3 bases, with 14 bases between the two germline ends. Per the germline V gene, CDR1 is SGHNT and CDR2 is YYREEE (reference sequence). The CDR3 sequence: CASSLARGKVTDTQYF. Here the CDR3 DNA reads TGTGCCAGCAGCTTGGCGCGGGGAAAGGTGACAGATACGCAGTATTTT.

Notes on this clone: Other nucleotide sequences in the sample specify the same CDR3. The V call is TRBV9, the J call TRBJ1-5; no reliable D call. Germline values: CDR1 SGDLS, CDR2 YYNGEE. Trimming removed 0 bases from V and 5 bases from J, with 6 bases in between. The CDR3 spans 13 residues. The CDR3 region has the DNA TGTGCCAGCAGCGTAGATTTGGATCAGCCCCAGCATTTT. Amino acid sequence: CASSVDLDQPQHF.

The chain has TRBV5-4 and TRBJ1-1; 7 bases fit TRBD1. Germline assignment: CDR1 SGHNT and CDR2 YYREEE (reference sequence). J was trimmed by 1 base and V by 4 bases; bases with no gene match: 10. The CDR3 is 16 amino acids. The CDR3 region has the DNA TGTGCCAGCAGCCAAGGACAGGTTCCCCGGAACACTGAAGCTTTCTTT. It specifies CASSQGQVPRNTEAFF.

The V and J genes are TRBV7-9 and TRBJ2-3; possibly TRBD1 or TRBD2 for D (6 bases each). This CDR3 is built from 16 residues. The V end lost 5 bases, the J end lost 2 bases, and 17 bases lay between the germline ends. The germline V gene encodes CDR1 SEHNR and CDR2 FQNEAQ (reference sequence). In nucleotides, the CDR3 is TGTGCCAGCAGCCTAGGGGGGAGCCTCCTCACAGATACGCAGTATTTT. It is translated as CASSLGGSLLTDTQYF.

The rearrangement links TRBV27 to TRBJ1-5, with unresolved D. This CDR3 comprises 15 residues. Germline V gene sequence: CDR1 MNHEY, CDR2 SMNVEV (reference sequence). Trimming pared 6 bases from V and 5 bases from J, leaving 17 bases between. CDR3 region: CASSSKDGSHQPQHF. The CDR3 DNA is TGTGCCAGCAGCTCTAAGGACGGGAGTCATCAGCCCCAGCATTTT.

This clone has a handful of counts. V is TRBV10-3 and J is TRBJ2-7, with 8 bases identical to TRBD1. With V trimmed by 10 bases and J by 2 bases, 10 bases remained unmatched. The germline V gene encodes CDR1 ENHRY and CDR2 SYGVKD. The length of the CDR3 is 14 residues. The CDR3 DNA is TGTGCCACCACCTCCCAGGGACAGGCCTACGAGCAGTACTTC. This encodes CATTSQGQAYEQYF.

CDR3 region: CAISVPGDEQYF. CDR3 DNA sequence: TGTGCCATCAGTGTTCCCGGGGACGAGCAGTACTTC. The chain recombines TRBV10-3 with TRBJ2-7; a possible D gene is TRBD2 (5 bases). Between the trimmed V and J ends, which lost 4 bases and 5 bases, there was a span of 9 bases. Per the germline V gene, CDR1 is ENHRY and CDR2 is SYGVKD. The length of the CDR3 is 12 residues.

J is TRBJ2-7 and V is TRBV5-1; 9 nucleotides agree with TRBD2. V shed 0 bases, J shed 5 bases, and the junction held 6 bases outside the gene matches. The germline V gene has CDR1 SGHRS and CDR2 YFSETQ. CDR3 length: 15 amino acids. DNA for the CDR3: TGCGCCAGCAGCTTGGTATTAGCGGGAGTGAACGAGCAGTACTTC. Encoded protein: CASSLVLAGVNEQYF.

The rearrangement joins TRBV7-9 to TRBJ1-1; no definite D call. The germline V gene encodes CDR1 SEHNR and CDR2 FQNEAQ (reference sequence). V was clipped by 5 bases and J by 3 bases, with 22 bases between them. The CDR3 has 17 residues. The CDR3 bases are TGTGCCAGCAGCGCACCTCGGCACAACCAAGCGCACACTGAAGCTTTCTTT. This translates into CASSAPRHNQAHTEAFF.

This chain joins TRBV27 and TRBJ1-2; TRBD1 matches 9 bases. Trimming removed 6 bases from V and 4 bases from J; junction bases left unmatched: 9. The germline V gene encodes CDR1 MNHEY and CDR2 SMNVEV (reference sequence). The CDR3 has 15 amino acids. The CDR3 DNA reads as TGTGCCAGCAGGACTAATACAGGGGGCCCCTATGGCTACACCTTC. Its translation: CASRTNTGGPYGYTF.

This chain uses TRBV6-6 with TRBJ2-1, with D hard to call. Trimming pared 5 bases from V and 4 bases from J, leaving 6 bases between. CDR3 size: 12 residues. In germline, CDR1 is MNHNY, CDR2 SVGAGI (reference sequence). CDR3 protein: CASSNLYNEQFF. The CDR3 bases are TGTGCCAGCAGTAACCTATACAATGAGCAGTTCTTC.